Sequencing of this T cell receptor (beta chain) was carried out in a study of blood T cell repertoires in COVID-19. Study overall: Specimens from acute and convalescent COVID-19 originated in the United States, Italy and Spain.

The table lists this clone with a few counts. TCRdb's table, derived via immunoSEQ multiplex PCR, lists solely in-frame clones and lacks some. This sample yields 210,000 or so clones, of which about 90% are seen a single time; 2% to 3% belongs to the top ten. Patients in Seattle were enrolled during active infection, then followed longitudinally. The TCR comes from a man younger than 40 with COVID-19, enrolled during active disease. Sequencing was done on a sample of peripheral blood.

CDR3 nucleotide sequence: TGTGCCTGGAGCGACAGGGTCGGCTATGGCTACACCTTC. It specifies CAWSDRVGYGYTF. V gene TRBV30 combines with J gene TRBJ1-2; 7 positions agree with TRBD1. CDR1 is GTSNPN and CDR2 is SVGIG in the germline V gene (reference sequence). V gave up 3 bases and J gave up 4 bases; unmatched junction bases: 5. The CDR3 is made up of 13 amino acids.